This entry lists 17 T cell receptor beta chains sequenced from one sample in a study of blood T cell repertoires in COVID-19 (dated by TCRdb to the early 2020s). The library was produced with the immunoSEQ multiplex PCR assay. In its TCRdb copy, this immuneACCESS table keeps in-frame sequences only and misses some clones. Where compared with another copy, unresolved V genes explain less than half of these, and the others have no known cause. The sample table holds about 110,000 clones, of which 85% were seen once. The top ten clones comprise more than 5% of the sample. Sequencing was performed on peripheral blood. The receptors shown here come from a woman in her sixties with COVID-19, enrolled during active disease.

The chain joins TRBV24-1 to TRBJ2-1, with TRBD1 as a possible D gene (5 bases). Trimming took 7 bases from V and 2 from J, leaving 11 bases between them. The CDR3 extends over 14 amino acids. Germline V gene data show CDR1 as KGHDR and CDR2 as SFDVKD. The CDR3 sequence is CATSQGSPYNEQFF. In DNA form, the CDR3 reads TGTGCCACCAGCCAGGGTAGCCCCTACAATGAGCAGTTCTTC.

The chain carries TRBV29-1 and TRBJ1-4; D is unresolved. CDR1 SQVTM and CDR2 ANQGSEA come from the germline V gene. The CDR3 extends over 15 amino acids. V lost 3 bases and J lost 1, with 12 bases in between. CDR3 in amino acids: CSVESRPGTNEKLFF. The CDR3 region has the DNA TGCAGCGTTGAGTCTAGGCCGGGAACTAATGAAAAACTGTTTTTT.

In its sample, this clone was seen once. This rearrangement joins TRBV9 to TRBJ1-3; D remains ambiguous. CDR1 is SGDLS and CDR2 is YYNGEE in the germline V gene. The CDR3 has 15 amino acids. Trimming pared 0 bases from V and 0 bases from J, leaving 7 bases between. The CDR3 protein is CASSVDSPSGNTIYF. In DNA, the CDR3 is TGTGCCAGCAGCGTAGACAGCCCCTCTGGAAACACCATATATTTT.

The rearrangement uses TRBV3-1 (or the pseudogene TRBV3-2) and TRBJ2-7, with 12 bases identical to TRBD2. J was trimmed by 5 bases and V by 4 bases; bases with no gene match: 15. The V gene's germline CDR1 is LGHDT and CDR2 YNNKEL (reference sequence). This CDR3 has 18 amino acids. The CDR3 DNA reads TGTGCCAGCAGCCCCGTTCGAGGACTAGCGGGACCCACGGACGAGCAGTACTTC. Its translation is CASSPVRGLAGPTDEQYF.

CDR3 sequence (DNA): TGTGCCAGCAGTGAGCAGGTACCCTATAATTCACCCCTCCACTTT. Amino acid sequence: CASSEQVPYNSPLHF. This chain connects TRBV6-4 to TRBJ1-6; D gene ambiguous. The CDR3 spans 15 residues. Germline V gene data show CDR1 as MRHNA and CDR2 as SNTAGT. Deletions cut 3 bases from V and 2 bases from J, with 8 bases between.

This sequence joins TRBV7-3 and TRBJ1-3; 9 bases map to TRBD1. The CDR3 is 14 amino acids. The junction had 7 bases not matched to a gene; V was cut back by 5 bases and J by 8 bases. In germline, CDR1 is SGHTA, CDR2 FQGTGA. This chain's CDR3 is CASSVGQGEDTIYF. CDR3 bases: TGTGCCAGCAGCGTGGGACAGGGCGAGGACACCATATATTTT.

As to this clone: An end of the junction differs from the germline gene, which may be a read error. The chain uses TRBV19 and TRBJ1-2; 7 bases agree with TRBD1. The CDR3 has 15 residues. The germline gives CDR1 LNHDA, CDR2 SQIVND (reference sequence). In nucleotides, the CDR3 is TGTGCCAGTACTATAACCGGGACAGCTAACTATGGCTACACCTTC. Translation gives CASTITGTANYGYTF.

V usage is TRBV5-1 and J usage is TRBJ2-7, with TRBD2 identical over 11 bases. The CDR3 spans 14 residues. CDR1 is SGHRS and CDR2 is YFSETQ in the germline V gene. J was trimmed by 0 bases and V by 7 bases; bases with no gene match: 3. The CDR3 here is CASATSGVSYEQYF. The CDR3 nucleotides read TGCGCCAGCGCGACTAGCGGGGTCTCCTACGAGCAGTACTTC.

The chain links TRBV24-1 to TRBJ1-1; the D gene is possibly TRBD1 (5 bases). CDR3 length equals 17 residues. Germline CDR1 KGHDR, CDR2 SFDVKD. V was shortened by 2 bases and J by 4 bases, with 19 bases between the two germline ends. The CDR3 sequence: CATSDSPANQGCTEAFF. The CDR3 DNA sequence: TGTGCCACCAGTGATTCCCCTGCGAATCAGGGTTGCACTGAAGCTTTCTTT.

The chain uses TRBV11-3 and TRBJ2-2; D possibly corresponds to TRBD2 (5 bases). The CDR3 spans 15 residues. Germline CDR1 reads SGHNT; CDR2 reads YENEEA. V lost 4 bases and J lost 3, with 12 bases in between. The CDR3 bases are TGTGCCAGCAGCTCGCGGACTTACGACACCGGGGAGCTGTTTTTT. Translation: CASSSRTYDTGELFF.

The V and J genes are TRBV19 and TRBJ1-1; weak D call: TRBD1 (5 bases). The CDR3 has 17 residues. Trimming pared 3 bases from V and 0 bases from J, leaving 17 bases between. Germline-derived CDR1 and CDR2 are LNHDA and SQIVND (reference sequence). The CDR3 protein is CASSIGGGRTMNTEAFF. The CDR3 DNA sequence: TGTGCCAGTAGTATCGGCGGGGGTAGAACCATGAACACTGAAGCTTTCTTT.

The chain links TRBV18 to TRBJ2-2, with a possible D match to TRBD1 (5 bases). The CDR3 length is 16 residues. V was trimmed by 4 bases and J by 0 bases, leaving 12 bases between them. The germline gives CDR1 KGHSH, CDR2 LQKENI. The chain's CDR3 is CASSQSDTTNTGELFF. Here the CDR3 DNA reads TGTGCCAGCTCACAATCGGACACGACGAACACCGGGGAGCTGTTTTTT.

This chain joins TRBV5-1 and TRBJ2-3; TRBD2 matches at 9 bases. CDR3 length: 15 amino acids. Trimming cost V 2 bases and J 3 bases; bases outside gene matches: 4. Germline V gene data show CDR1 as SGHRS and CDR2 as YFSETQ. The CDR3 spells CASSFSTSGTDTQYF. CDR3 sequence (DNA): TGCGCCAGCAGCTTTAGCACTAGCGGGACAGATACGCAGTATTTT.

The chain has TRBV5-6 and TRBJ1-1, with a possible D match to TRBD1 (5 bases). V was shortened by 6 bases and J by 1 base, with 13 bases between the two germline ends. The CDR3 sequence is 14 residues long. Germline V gene sequence: CDR1 SGHDT, CDR2 YYEEEE. The CDR3 coding sequence is TGTGCCAGCACCTGGGGGGTAGGGAACACTGAAGCTTTCTTT. Protein: CASTWGVGNTEAFF.

The table lists this clone with a count of one. The chain employs TRBV6-6 and TRBJ1-1, with a weak D call TRBD1 (5 bases). V was clipped by 8 bases and J by 4 bases, with 17 bases between them. The germline CDR1 and CDR2 sequences are MNHNY and SVGAGI (reference sequence). CDR3 length: 14 residues. Written as DNA, the CDR3 is TGTGCCAGCGCCAACGGACATGGCGGCACTGAAGCTTTCTTT. This sequence encodes CASANGHGGTEAFF.

This CDR3 reads CASSTEDRGSGYTF. Written as DNA, the CDR3 is TGTGCCAGCAGCACCGAGGACAGGGGGAGCGGCTACACCTTC. This chain joins TRBV7-9 and TRBJ1-2; 10 bases are shared with TRBD1. The CDR3 runs 14 residues. Germline assignment: CDR1 SEHNR and CDR2 FQNEAQ (reference sequence). The ends lost 5 bases at V and 8 bases at J; junction bases unmatched: 8.

This chain links TRBV7-2 with TRBJ2-1; D uncertain. CDR3 length equals 15 residues. The germline gives CDR1 SGHTA, CDR2 FQGNSA. V lost 2 bases to trimming and J lost 0 bases, with 8 bases between them. As DNA, the CDR3 is TGTGCCAGCAGCTTATCAGGAAGCTCCTACAATGAGCAGTTCTTC. Residues: CASSLSGSSYNEQFF.